This T cell receptor beta chain was retrieved from a study of lymphopenia after photon versus proton radiotherapy. Profiled with immunoSEQ multiplex PCR; TCRdb holds only in-frame clones, not every one. The repertoire consists of 15,000 to 20,000 clones, with around 86% occurring once and the leading ten covering roughly 11%. Worth noting for this clone: What it recognizes is unknown.

Study-wide results and caveats: Photon-treated patients lost naive T cells and TCR diversity; proton-treated stayed stable. After lymphocyte nadir, photon-treated repertoires showed oligoclonal expansion, especially CD8+ Temra.

The CDR3 covers 14 residues. Trimming took 4 bases from V and 5 from J; bases not matched to a gene: 6. The V gene's germline CDR1 is SNHLY and CDR2 FYNNEI. Sequenced here: peripheral blood, sampled from a patient treated with proton-based radiotherapy. The sequence was collected from an older man with pancreatic cancer. The chain is built from TRBV2 and TRBJ1-2, with 8 bases aligning to TRBD1. CDR3 nucleotide sequence: TGTGCCAGCAGTGGTTACAGGGGGGGGTATGGCTACACCTTC. Amino acids: CASSGYRGGYGYTF.